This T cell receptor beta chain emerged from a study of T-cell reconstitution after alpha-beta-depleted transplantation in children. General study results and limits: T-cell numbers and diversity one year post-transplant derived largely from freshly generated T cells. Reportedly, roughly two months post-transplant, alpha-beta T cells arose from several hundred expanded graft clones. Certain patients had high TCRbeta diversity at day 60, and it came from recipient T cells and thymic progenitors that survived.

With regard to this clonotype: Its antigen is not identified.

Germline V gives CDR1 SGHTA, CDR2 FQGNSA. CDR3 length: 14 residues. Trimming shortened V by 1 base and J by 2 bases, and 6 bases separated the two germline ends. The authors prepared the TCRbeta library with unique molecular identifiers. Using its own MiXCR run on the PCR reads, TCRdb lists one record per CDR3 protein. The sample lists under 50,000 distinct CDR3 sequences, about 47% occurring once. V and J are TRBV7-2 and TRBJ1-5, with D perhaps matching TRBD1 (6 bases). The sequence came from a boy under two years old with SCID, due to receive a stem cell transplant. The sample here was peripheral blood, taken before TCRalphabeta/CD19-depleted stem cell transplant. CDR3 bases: TGTGCCAGCAGCTTAGACAGGGGCAATCAGCCCCAGCATTTT. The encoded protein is CASSLDRGNQPQHF.